What follows describes a single TCR beta chain. Each CDR3 protein gets one entry after TCRdb re-called the 5' RACE reads with MiXCR. The data contain about 310,000 distinct CDR3 sequences, roughly 15% of them singletons. These data come from a study of T-cell memory formation after mild COVID-19. The TCR originated in a man between 18 and 29 years old who had mild COVID-19 (a few samples of this study predate the infection). Cell type and time point are not known. Material: PBMCs or a T cell subset sorted from them (not recorded which).

As DNA, the CDR3 is TGTGCCAGCAGTTTTATCGGACGCACTGAAGCTTTCTTT. Residues: CASSFIGRTEAFF. The V call is TRBV12-3 or TRBV12-4, the J call TRBJ1-1; D is unclear. Trimming shortened V by 3 bases and J by 4 bases, and 9 bases separated the two germline ends. This CDR3 has 13 amino acids.